The T cell receptor beta chain described here comes from a study of shared clonotypes between healthy human individuals. Memory CD4+ cells were the fraction left after CD45RA+ naive selection. Clones were sequenced by immunoSEQ multiplex PCR, and TCRdb holds only the in-frame ones, with some missing. The sample has 1,500,000 or so clones, about 98.5% seen once. This clone was observed once. This receptor was taken from a man younger than 45 in good health. Sequencing was performed on naive CD4+ T cells sorted from blood. Subset noted: CD45RA+ positively selected.

This CDR3 is CASSLENGGGTDTQYF. The CDR3 DNA reads TGTGCCAGCAGCTTAGAGAATGGAGGGGGGACAGATACGCAGTATTTT. V is TRBV13 and J is TRBJ2-3; TRBD1 or TRBD2 may be the D gene (6 bases each). The germline V gene encodes CDR1 PRHDT and CDR2 FYEKMQ (reference sequence). Deletions cut 1 base from V and 3 bases from J, with 14 bases between. The CDR3 is made up of 16 amino acids.